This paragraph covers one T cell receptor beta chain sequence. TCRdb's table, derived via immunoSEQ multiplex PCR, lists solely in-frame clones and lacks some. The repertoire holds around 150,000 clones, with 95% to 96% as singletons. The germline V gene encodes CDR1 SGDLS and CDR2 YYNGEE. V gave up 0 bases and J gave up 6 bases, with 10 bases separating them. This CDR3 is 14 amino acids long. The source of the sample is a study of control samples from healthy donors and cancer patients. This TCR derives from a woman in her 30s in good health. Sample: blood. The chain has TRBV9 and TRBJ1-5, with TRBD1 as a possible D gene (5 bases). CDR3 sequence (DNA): TGTGCCAGCAGCGTAGACTCGGGGGGTCAGCCCCAGCATTTT. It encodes CASSVDSGGQPQHF.